A single T cell receptor (beta chain) is shown here with its context. What it recognizes is unknown. The data derive from a study of cytomegalovirus exposure and HLA in healthy donors. V lost 1 base and J lost 6, with 7 bases in between. The V gene's germline CDR1 is SGHNT and CDR2 YYREEE (reference sequence). The CDR3 loop spans 13 amino acids. General study points: Follow-up analysis found HLA locus-dependent TCR association rates, highest for DRB1 and lowest for HLA-C. The HLA-A and HLA-B alleles of most subjects were reportedly predicted accurately from TCR beta sequences. There were reportedly fewer N-insertions in an Asian-associated ancestry cluster than the roughly 670-donor mean, in a later analysis. Later genetic work tied a missense DCLRE1C variant to beta-chain V and J trimming.

PCR used 60 Vbeta primers and 13 Jbeta primers. Clones were read by immunoSEQ multiplex PCR, and TCRdb kept only the in-frame ones, dropping some. The sample table sets out around 100,000 clones. V is TRBV5-4 and J is TRBJ2-2, with D possibly being TRBD2 (5 bases). The specimen sequenced was PBMCs. The TCR comes from a man aged 35-49 years in good health and CMV-seronegative. CDR3 protein: CASSLWGAGELFF. In DNA form, the CDR3 reads TGTGCCAGCAGCTTGTGGGGAGCCGGGGAGCTGTTTTTT. Full variable domain (outside the CDR3, taken from reference TRBV5-4 and TRBJ2-2): ETGVTQSPTHLIKTRGQQVTLRCSSQSGHNTVSWYQQALGQGPQFIFQYYREEENGRGNFPPRFSGLQFPNYSSELNVNALELDDSALYLCASSLWGAGELFFGEGSRLTVL.